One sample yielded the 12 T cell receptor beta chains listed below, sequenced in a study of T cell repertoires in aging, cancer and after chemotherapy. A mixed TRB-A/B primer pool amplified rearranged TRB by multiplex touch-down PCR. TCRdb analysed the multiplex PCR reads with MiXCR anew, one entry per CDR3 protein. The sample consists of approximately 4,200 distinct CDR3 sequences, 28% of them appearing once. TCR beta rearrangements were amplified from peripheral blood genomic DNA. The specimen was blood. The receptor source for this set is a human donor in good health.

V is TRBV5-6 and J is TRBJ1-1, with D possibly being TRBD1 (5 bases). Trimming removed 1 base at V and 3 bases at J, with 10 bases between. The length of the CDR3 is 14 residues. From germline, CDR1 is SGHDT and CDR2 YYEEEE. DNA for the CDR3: TGTGCCAGCAGCTTGTTAGGGACGGACACTGAAGCTTTCTTT. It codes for CASSLLGTDTEAFF.

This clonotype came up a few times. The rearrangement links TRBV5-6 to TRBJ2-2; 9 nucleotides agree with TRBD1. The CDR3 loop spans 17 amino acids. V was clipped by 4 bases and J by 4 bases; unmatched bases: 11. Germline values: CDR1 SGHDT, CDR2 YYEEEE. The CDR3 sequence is CASSEIQGATSTGELFF. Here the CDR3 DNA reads TGTGCCAGCAGCGAGATACAGGGGGCAACGAGCACCGGGGAGCTGTTTTTT.

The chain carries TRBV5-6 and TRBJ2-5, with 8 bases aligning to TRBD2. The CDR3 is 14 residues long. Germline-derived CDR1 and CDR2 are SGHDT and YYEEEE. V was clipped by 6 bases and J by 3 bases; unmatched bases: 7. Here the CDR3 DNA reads TGTGCCAGCACCTTTAGCGGGGTGGAAGAGACCCAGTACTTC. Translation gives CASTFSGVEETQYF. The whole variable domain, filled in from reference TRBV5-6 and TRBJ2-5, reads DAGVTQSPTHLIKTRGQQVTLRCSPKSGHDTVSWYQQALGQGPQFIFQYYEEEERQRGNFPDRFSGHQFPNYSSELNVNALLLGDSALYLCASTFSGVEETQYFGPGTRLLVL.

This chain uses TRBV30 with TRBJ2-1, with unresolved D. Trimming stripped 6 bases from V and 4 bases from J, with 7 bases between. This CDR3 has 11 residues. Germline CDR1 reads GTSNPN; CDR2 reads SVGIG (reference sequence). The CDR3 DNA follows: TGTGCCTGCCAGAGATACAATGAGCAGTTCTTC. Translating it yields CACQRYNEQFF.

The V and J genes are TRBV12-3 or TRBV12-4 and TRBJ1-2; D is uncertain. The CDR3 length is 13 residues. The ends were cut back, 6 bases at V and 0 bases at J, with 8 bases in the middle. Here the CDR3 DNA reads TGTGCCAGCAGGGATATAGCTAACTATGGCTACACCTTC. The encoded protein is CASRDIANYGYTF.

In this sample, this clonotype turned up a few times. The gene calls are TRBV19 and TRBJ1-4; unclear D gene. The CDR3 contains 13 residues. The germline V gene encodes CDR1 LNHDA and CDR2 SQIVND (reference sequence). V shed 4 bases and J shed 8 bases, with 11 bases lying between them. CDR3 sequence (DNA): TGTGCCAGTAGTAGAGGAGCGGGGGAAAAACTGTTTTTT. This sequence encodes CASSRGAGEKLFF. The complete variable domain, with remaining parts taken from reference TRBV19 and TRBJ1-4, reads DGGITQSPKYLFRKEGQNVTLSCEQNLNHDAMYWYRQDPGQGLRLIYYSQIVNDFQKGDIAEGYSVSREKKESFPLTVTSAQKNPTAFYLCASSRGAGEKLFFGSGTQLSVL.

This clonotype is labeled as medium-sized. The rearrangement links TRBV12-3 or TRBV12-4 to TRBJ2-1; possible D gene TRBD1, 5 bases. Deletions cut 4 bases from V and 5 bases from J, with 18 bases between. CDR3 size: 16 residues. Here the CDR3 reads CASSWTLGSRHNEQFF. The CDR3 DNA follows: TGTGCCAGCAGTTGGACATTGGGGTCCAGACACAATGAGCAGTTCTTC.

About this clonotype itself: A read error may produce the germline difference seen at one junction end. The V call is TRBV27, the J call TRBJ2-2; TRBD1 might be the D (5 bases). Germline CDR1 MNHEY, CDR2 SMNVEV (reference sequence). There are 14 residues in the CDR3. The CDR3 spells CACSSTGNTGELFF. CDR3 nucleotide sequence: TGTGCCTGCAGCTCCACAGGGAACACCGGGGAGCTGTTTTTT.

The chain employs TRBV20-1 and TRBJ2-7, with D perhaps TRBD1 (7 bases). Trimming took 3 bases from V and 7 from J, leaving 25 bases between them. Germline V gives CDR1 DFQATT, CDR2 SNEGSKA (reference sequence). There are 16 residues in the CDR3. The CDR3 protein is CSASSRRGRLTREQYF. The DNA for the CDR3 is TGCAGTGCTAGCTCTAGGAGGGGGCGACTAACAAGAGAGCAGTACTTC.

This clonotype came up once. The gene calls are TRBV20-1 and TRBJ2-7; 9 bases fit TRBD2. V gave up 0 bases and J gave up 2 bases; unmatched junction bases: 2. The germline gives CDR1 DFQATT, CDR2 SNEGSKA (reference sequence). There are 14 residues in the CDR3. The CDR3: CSARDGGGAYEQYF. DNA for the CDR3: TGCAGTGCTAGAGATGGCGGGGGGGCCTACGAGCAGTACTTC.

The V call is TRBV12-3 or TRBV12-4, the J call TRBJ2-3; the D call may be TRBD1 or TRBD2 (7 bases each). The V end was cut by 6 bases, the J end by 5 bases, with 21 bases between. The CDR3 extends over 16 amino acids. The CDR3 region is CASSPLGRGGLDTQYF. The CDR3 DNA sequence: TGTGCCAGCAGCCCCCTCGGCAGGGGGGGTTTAGATACGCAGTATTTT.

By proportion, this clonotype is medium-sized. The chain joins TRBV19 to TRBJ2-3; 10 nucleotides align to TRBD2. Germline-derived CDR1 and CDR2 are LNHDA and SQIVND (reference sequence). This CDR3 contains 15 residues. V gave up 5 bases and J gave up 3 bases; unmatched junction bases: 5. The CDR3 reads CASSPLAGATDTQYF. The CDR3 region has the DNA TGTGCCAGTAGTCCTCTAGCGGGAGCAACAGATACGCAGTATTTT.